Listed here are 24 T cell receptor beta chains from one sample, sequenced in a study of cytomegalovirus exposure and HLA in healthy donors. Produced via immunoSEQ multiplex PCR; TCRdb's table is partial and in-frame only. The repertoire holds roughly 330,000 clones, 75% to 90% seen once, with about 1.2% in the top ten. Sequencing was done on a sample of PBMCs. These receptors were taken from a woman between 25 and 40 years old in good health and CMV-seropositive.

The chain links TRBV2 to TRBJ1-1; D might be TRBD1 (6 bases). Germline CDR1 SNHLY, CDR2 FYNNEI. The V gene lost 6 bases and the J gene lost 10 bases, with 15 bases spanning the gap. This CDR3 is built from 12 residues. DNA of the CDR3: TGTGCCAGCAGAGGGCAGGGGCAGGTAGCTTTCTTT. This codes for CASRGQGQVAFF.

This chain connects TRBV5-1 to TRBJ2-1; no clear D. Germline V gene lookup returns CDR1 SGHRS and CDR2 YFSETQ. V was cut by 1 base and J by 6 bases, with 5 bases left in between. The CDR3 has 12 amino acids. CDR3 nucleotides: TGCGCCAGCAGCTTGTGGGTCAATGAGCAGTTCTTC. It specifies CASSLWVNEQFF.

The V gene is TRBV5-4, the J gene TRBJ2-7; 8 bases fit TRBD2. Germline V gives CDR1 SGHNT, CDR2 YYREEE (reference sequence). The CDR3 contains 14 residues. The trim removed 3 bases at V and 2 bases at J, leaving 4 bases unmatched. DNA for the CDR3: TGTGCCAGCAGCTGGAGCGGGGGCGCCTACGAGCAGTACTTC. It translates to CASSWSGGAYEQYF.

V gene TRBV10-3 combines with J gene TRBJ2-7; 7 bases match TRBD1. CDR3 length equals 14 residues. With 10 bases clipped from V and 4 bases from J, the junction kept 13 bases outside the gene matches. Per germline, CDR1 ENHRY and CDR2 SYGVKD. CDR3 sequence: CATSQGTFGYEQYF. CDR3 sequence (DNA): TGTGCCACCTCACAGGGGACGTTTGGGTACGAGCAGTACTTC.

The rearrangement uses TRBV18 and TRBJ1-6; perhaps TRBD1 as D (6 bases). This CDR3 is 15 amino acids long. Per germline, CDR1 KGHSH and CDR2 LQKENI. The V gene lost 4 bases and the J gene lost 9 bases, with 16 bases spanning the gap. CDR3 bases: TGTGCCAGCTCACTAGACAGGCCCCAAGGTTCACCCCTCCACTTT. Protein: CASSLDRPQGSPLHF.

The chain combines TRBV15 with TRBJ1-1; 9 bases are shared with TRBD1. J gave up 0 bases and V 6 bases, and 8 bases lay outside the gene matches. CDR1 is LNHNV and CDR2 is YYDKDF in the germline V gene (reference sequence). The CDR3 has 16 residues. This CDR3 is CATRPRDRALNTEAFF. The CDR3 DNA reads as TGTGCCACCAGACCGCGGGACAGGGCATTGAACACTGAAGCTTTCTTT.

This clone was recorded a few times. In DNA form, the CDR3 reads TGCGCCAGCAGTCTGAAGCGGAGCTCCTACAATGAGCAGTTCTTC. It translates to CASSLKRSSYNEQFF. V is TRBV10-1 and J is TRBJ2-1; a possible D gene is TRBD2 (5 bases). Germline V gene data show CDR1 as WNHNN and CDR2 as SYGVQD (reference sequence). V lost 5 bases and J 0 bases, leaving 11 bases between the germline ends. The CDR3 runs 15 residues.

CDR3 amino acids: CASSQDFAGEETQYF. DNA of the CDR3: TGTGCCAGCAGCCAAGATTTCGCAGGGGAAGAGACCCAGTACTTC. The chain couples TRBV4-2 to TRBJ2-5; D might be TRBD1 (6 bases). CDR1 is LGHNA, CDR2 YNFKEQ, per germline. This CDR3 comprises 15 residues. The ends were cut back, 0 bases at V and 3 bases at J, with 11 bases in the middle.

The rearrangement uses TRBV18 and TRBJ2-3, with TRBD1 matching over 8 bases. CDR1 KGHSH and CDR2 LQKENI come from the germline V gene. This CDR3 is 15 amino acids long. The trim removed 1 base at V and 2 bases at J, leaving 2 bases unmatched. This chain's CDR3 is CASSPRDRITDTQYF. CDR3 nucleotides: TGTGCCAGCTCACCACGGGACAGGATCACAGATACGCAGTATTTT.

The chain recombines TRBV18 with TRBJ1-5; D remains unclear. The CDR3 consists of 13 residues. V lost 3 bases and J 5 bases, leaving 8 bases between the germline ends. The germline V gene encodes CDR1 KGHSH and CDR2 LQKENI. The CDR3 DNA is TGTGCCAGCTCACCCCAGACCTATCAGCCCCAGCATTTT. Translating gives CASSPQTYQPQHF.

This clone appeared a few times. V is TRBV2 and J is TRBJ1-2; 9 bases align to TRBD1. The CDR3 is made up of 15 amino acids. Losses at the gene ends were 5 bases for V and 5 bases for J; bases not matched to a gene: 9. Germline CDR1 and CDR2: SNHLY and FYNNEI. DNA of the CDR3: TGTGCCAGCAGTAAGGACAGGGGATTGACTTATGGCTACACCTTC. Amino acids: CASSKDRGLTYGYTF.

This sequence joins TRBV19 and TRBJ2-7; D is possibly TRBD2 (5 bases). Trimming took 8 bases from V and 4 from J, leaving 15 bases between them. This CDR3 region has 13 residues. CDR1 is LNHDA, CDR2 SQIVND, per germline (reference sequence). CDR3 nucleotides: TGTGCCAGTCGACCCACTGGAGGATACGAGCAGTACTTC. It translates to CASRPTGGYEQYF.

This clone was seen a handful of times. The chain has TRBV11-3 and TRBJ1-1, with TRBD1 identical over 8 bases. CDR1 and CDR2 from the germline V gene are SGHNT and YENEEA. The CDR3 consists of 14 residues. J lost 1 base, V lost 4 bases, and 2 bases had no gene match. The CDR3 reads CASSYGQGNTEAFF. The CDR3 nucleotides read TGTGCCAGCAGCTACGGACAGGGGAACACTGAAGCTTTCTTT.

The genes are TRBV7-9 and TRBJ2-1; D perhaps matches TRBD1 (6 bases). In germline, CDR1 is SEHNR, CDR2 FQNEAQ (reference sequence). The CDR3 consists of 16 residues. V shed 5 bases and J shed 2 bases, with 16 bases lying between them. The DNA of the CDR3 is TGTGCCAGCAGCCCTACCCGGGACACCGCCTACAATGAGCAGTTCTTC. Translated: CASSPTRDTAYNEQFF.

About this clone: A much larger clone lies one base from this, so it may be a read error. V usage is TRBV2 and J usage is TRBJ2-2, with TRBD1 matching 7 bases. CDR3 size: 14 residues. Germline CDR1 is SNHLY and CDR2 is FYNNEI. V trimming: 5 bases; J trimming: 1 base; junction bases outside the gene matches: 1. CDR3 in DNA: TGTGCCAGCAGTTGGACAGGGAACACCGGGGAGCTGTTTTTT. This translates into CASSWTGNTGELFF. The full variable domain, rest sourced from reference TRBV2 and TRBJ2-2, is EPEVTQTPSHQVTQMGQEVILRCVPISNHLYFYWYRQILGQKVEFLVSFYNNEISEKSEIFDDQFSVERPDGSNFTLKIRSTKLEDSAMYFCASSWTGNTGELFFGEGSRLTVL.

The chain links TRBV5-1 to TRBJ1-2; unclear D gene. Germline V gene data show CDR1 as SGHRS and CDR2 as YFSETQ. V lost 4 bases to trimming and J lost 6 bases, with 7 bases between them. The CDR3 runs to 11 residues. For the CDR3, the DNA is TGCGCCAGCAGCCAAGGAAATGGCTACACCTTC. The encoded protein is CASSQGNGYTF.

This clone was seen just once. The chain uses TRBV6-1 and TRBJ2-1, with 11 nucleotides matching TRBD2. Germline lookup yields CDR1 MNHNS and CDR2 SASEGT. This CDR3 contains 16 residues. The V segment lost 4 bases and the J segment 5 bases; nucleotides outside the gene matches: 7. In DNA form, the CDR3 reads TGTGCCAGCAGTGTCCTAGCGGGAGGAAGAAACAATGAGCAGTTCTTC. It translates to CASSVLAGGRNNEQFF.

Turning to this clone: The sample contains more than one DNA sequence encoding this CDR3. This chain joins TRBV5-1 and TRBJ2-7; 10 bases are a match to TRBD1. CDR1 is SGHRS, CDR2 YFSETQ, per germline. There are 15 residues in the CDR3. After removal of 0 bases from V and 2 bases from J, the junction contained 2 bases not matched to a gene. The CDR3 DNA is TGCGCCAGCAGCTTGGGTGGACAGGGGGCCTACGAGCAGTACTTC. Protein sequence: CASSLGGQGAYEQYF.

The chain employs TRBV7-9 and TRBJ2-7, with 10 bases fitting TRBD2. The ends lost 4 bases at V and 4 bases at J; junction bases unmatched: 16. CDR1 is SEHNR and CDR2 is FQNEAQ in the germline V gene (reference sequence). This CDR3 is built from 18 residues. The CDR3 sequence: CASSSTRALAGTLYEQYF. Here the CDR3 DNA reads TGTGCCAGCAGCTCGACAAGAGCACTAGCGGGGACTTTGTACGAGCAGTACTTC.

V is TRBV6-5 and J is TRBJ1-4, with a weak D call TRBD1 (5 bases). The CDR3 is made up of 15 amino acids. Germline-derived CDR1 and CDR2 are MNHEY and SVGAGI. V was shortened by 6 bases and J by 4 bases, with 15 bases between the two germline ends. This chain's CDR3 is CASSLGGTGNEKLFF. The CDR3 DNA follows: TGTGCCAGCAGCCTTGGGGGGACCGGTAATGAAAAACTGTTTTTT.

The chain uses TRBV2 and TRBJ1-5; D uncertain. The CDR3 length is 16 residues. Trimming cost V 7 bases and J 9 bases, with 25 bases left between them. Germline-derived CDR1 and CDR2 are SNHLY and FYNNEI. This CDR3 reads CASTQYLDGLEWPQHF. CDR3 coding DNA: TGTGCCAGCACCCAATACCTCGACGGACTAGAGTGGCCCCAGCATTTT.

The chain couples TRBV4-2 to TRBJ2-5, with TRBD2 identical over 14 bases. V shed 3 bases and J 3 bases; nucleotides not matched to a gene: 6. Germline CDR1 LGHNA, CDR2 YNFKEQ. The CDR3 has 17 residues. This CDR3 reads CASSHGAGLAGEETQYF. Here the CDR3 DNA reads TGTGCCAGCAGCCACGGCGCGGGACTAGCGGGGGAAGAGACCCAGTACTTC.

The V and J genes are TRBV2 and TRBJ2-5; D gene ambiguous. This CDR3 has 15 residues. V was cut by 3 bases and J by 2 bases, with 13 bases left in between. CDR1 is SNHLY and CDR2 is FYNNEI in the germline V gene. The CDR3 reads CASSDPGRHQETQYF. The CDR3 bases are TGTGCCAGCAGTGACCCGGGTAGGCATCAAGAGACCCAGTACTTC.

The V and J genes are TRBV19 and TRBJ2-7, with D possibly matching TRBD2 (5 bases). Deletions cut 3 bases from V and 2 bases from J, with 14 bases between. CDR1 and CDR2 (germline): LNHDA, SQIVND (reference sequence). The CDR3 runs 15 residues. CDR3 sequence reads: CASSIQASPTYEQYF. The CDR3 DNA is TGTGCCAGTAGTATTCAGGCTAGCCCTACCTACGAGCAGTACTTC.